These T cell receptor beta chains were read from a single sample in a study of T cells in Graves' hyperthyroidism and ophthalmopathy. Each CDR3 protein gets one entry after TCRdb re-called the multiplex PCR reads with MiXCR. The repertoire has under 600,000 distinct CDR3 sequences, about a sixth of them found once; the top ten carry 2.5% to 4%. Sequencing used blood. These receptors all stem from a middle-aged woman with Graves' ophthalmopathy. CDR3s include the opening cysteine and the closing phenylalanine or tryptophan. The order of the fields is clone size, V gene, D gene, CDR3 length, J gene, CDR3 protein, CDR3 DNA. A D gene is named only where the DNA matches it firmly. Clone size is given for some rows only: seen once, a few or many times, or a class if the clone is expanded.

clone_size: many
v_call: TRBV6-1
d_call: -
cdr3_length: 8
j_call: TRBJ1-1
cdr3_aa: CASPIRIF
cdr3_nt: TGTGCCAGCCCGATCAGGATCTTT

clone_size: many
v_call: TRBV10-3
d_call: TRBD2
cdr3_length: 15
j_call: TRBJ2-3
cdr3_aa: CAIRGTSGVTDTQYF
cdr3_nt: TGTGCCATCAGGGGGACTAGCGGGGTCACAGATACGCAGTATTTT

clone_size: -
v_call: TRBV3-1
d_call: TRBD1
cdr3_length: 14
j_call: TRBJ2-7
cdr3_aa: CASSQGDRGGEQYF
cdr3_nt: TGTGCCAGCAGCCAAGGGGACAGGGGTGGGGAGCAGTACTTC

clone_size: many
v_call: TRBV2
d_call: -
cdr3_length: 14
j_call: TRBJ1-4
cdr3_aa: CASSEMGLGEKLFF
cdr3_nt: TGTGCCAGCAGTGAGATGGGTTTGGGTGAAAAACTGTTTTTT

clone_size: -
v_call: TRBV18
d_call: -
cdr3_length: 17
j_call: TRBJ2-2
cdr3_aa: CASSPPIMLANTGELFF
cdr3_nt: TGTGCCAGCTCACCACCAATCATGCTAGCGAACACCGGGGAGCTGTTTTTT

clone_size: few
v_call: TRBV7-3
d_call: TRBD2
cdr3_length: 15
j_call: TRBJ2-3
cdr3_aa: CASSQNSGGTNTQYF
cdr3_nt: TGTGCCAGCAGCCAAAATAGCGGGGGGACAAATACGCAGTATTTT

clone_size: many
v_call: TRBV11-2
d_call: -
cdr3_length: 14
j_call: TRBJ2-3
cdr3_aa: CASSLNWGTDTQYF
cdr3_nt: TGTGCCAGCAGCTTGAATTGGGGCACAGATACGCAGTATTTT

clone_size: many
v_call: TRBV5-1
d_call: -
cdr3_length: 17
j_call: TRBJ2-2
cdr3_aa: CASKVDRVSANTGELFF
cdr3_nt: TGCGCCAGCAAGGTGGATCGGGTCAGCGCGAACACCGGGGAGCTGTTTTTT

clone_size: -
v_call: TRBV28
d_call: TRBD1
cdr3_length: 15
j_call: TRBJ2-7
cdr3_aa: CASSASTGGEYEQYF
cdr3_nt: TGTGCCAGCAGTGCGTCGACAGGGGGTGAGTACGAGCAGTACTTC

clone_size: many
v_call: TRBV3-1
d_call: -
cdr3_length: 12
j_call: TRBJ1-1
cdr3_aa: CASSREGGEAFF
cdr3_nt: TGTGCCAGCAGCAGGGAGGGGGGTGAAGCTTTCTTT

clone_size: many
v_call: TRBV12-3/TRBV12-4
d_call: -
cdr3_length: 13
j_call: TRBJ2-7
cdr3_aa: CASSPWRNYEQYF
cdr3_nt: TGTGCCAGCAGCCCCTGGAGAAACTACGAGCAGTACTTC

clone_size: many
v_call: TRBV12-3/TRBV12-4
d_call: -
cdr3_length: 13
j_call: TRBJ1-1
cdr3_aa: CASSLDFHTEAFF
cdr3_nt: TGTGCCAGCAGTTTGGACTTTCACACTGAAGCTTTCTTT

clone_size: few
v_call: TRBV20-1
d_call: -
cdr3_length: 12
j_call: TRBJ2-5
cdr3_aa: CSELGAGETQYF
cdr3_nt: TGCAGTGAACTGGGGGCGGGCGAGACCCAGTACTTC

clone_size: many
v_call: TRBV7-6
d_call: TRBD1
cdr3_length: 14
j_call: TRBJ2-3
cdr3_aa: CASGNRGKTSLQYF
cdr3_nt: TGTGCCAGCGGGAACAGGGGGAAGACTAGTCTCCAGTATTTT

clone_size: -
v_call: TRBV5-1
d_call: TRBD2
cdr3_length: 15
j_call: TRBJ2-1
cdr3_aa: CASSGGREGQGEQFF
cdr3_nt: TGCGCCAGCAGCGGGGGACGGGAGGGCCAGGGAGAGCAGTTCTTC